Below are 8 T cell receptor beta chains sequenced from a single sample in a study of vaccination effects on CD4 cells after COVID-19. The repertoire was sequenced with immunoSEQ multiplex PCR; TCRdb's copy has only in-frame clones and lacks some. The sample lists about 64,000 clones; 60% to 80% were seen once. These receptors are not linked to any known antigen. Viral peptide pool expansion of antigen-specific CD4+ T cells preceded sequencing in the ViraFEST assay. Upon completion of around ten days in culture, CD4+ T cells were isolated. BNT162b2 vaccine or mRNA-1273 vaccine was given to participants in two doses. This material consisted of CD4+ T cells from PBMCs cultured with HCoV-OC43 spike peptides, taken after COVID-19 vaccination. Subset of the sample: HCoV-OC43 spike overlapping peptide pool stimulation. All receptors come from a human donor who received a COVID-19 vaccine.

The chain links TRBV18 to TRBJ1-3, with no clear D. Germline V lookup: CDR1 KGHSH, CDR2 LQKENI. The CDR3 spans 17 residues. V gave up 0 bases and J gave up 1 base, with 13 bases separating them. The CDR3 nucleotides read TGTGCCAGCTCACCACCGCGGGGAAAGGAGTCTGGAAACACCATATATTTT. As protein: CASSPPRGKESGNTIYF.

The rearrangement uses TRBV6-6 and TRBJ2-3; 9 positions match TRBD2. Trimming removed 8 bases from V and 5 bases from J; junction bases left unmatched: 11. Germline V gene sequence: CDR1 MNHNY, CDR2 SVGAGI (reference sequence). The CDR3 is 15 amino acids. CDR3 DNA sequence: TGTGCCAGCGGCGAAGCGGGGGGTAGAGGAGATACGCAGTATTTT. Translation: CASGEAGGRGDTQYF.

This sequence joins TRBV6-2 or TRBV6-3 and TRBJ2-7; D not certain. CDR3 length: 14 amino acids. CDR1 and CDR2 from the germline V gene are MNHEY and SVGEGT. Deletions cut 0 bases from V and 0 bases from J, with 6 bases between. The CDR3 bases are TGTGCCAGCAGTTACTCGTCAGTCTCCTACGAGCAGTACGTC. It translates to CASSYSSVSYEQYV.

The rearrangement uses TRBV5-6 and TRBJ2-2; TRBD1 aligns across 7 bases. Per germline, CDR1 SGHDT and CDR2 YYEEEE. The CDR3 is 15 amino acids. V was pared by 2 bases and J by 4 bases, with 5 bases of the junction left unmatched. CDR3 coding DNA: TGTGCCAGCAGCTTTCGGGACAGAATCACCGGGGAGCTGTTTTTT. Protein: CASSFRDRITGELFF.

The chain combines TRBV5-1 with TRBJ2-1, with 8 bases matching TRBD1. Germline-derived CDR1 and CDR2 are SGHRS and YFSETQ. V gave up 6 bases and J gave up 2 bases; unmatched junction bases: 7. This CDR3 spans 15 amino acids. The CDR3 nucleotides are TGCGCCAGCAAAGATCAGGGGGCACCCTACAATGAGCAGTTCTTC. This encodes CASKDQGAPYNEQFF.

This chain uses TRBV6-1 with TRBJ1-1; D is undetermined. This CDR3 is 15 amino acids long. V lost 2 bases and J lost 1, with 11 bases in between. Germline V gene sequence: CDR1 MNHNS, CDR2 SASEGT. The CDR3 bases are TGTGCCAGCAGTGAAAATCCCCGGGAGAACACTGAAGCTTTCTTT. It encodes CASSENPRENTEAFF.

This chain links TRBV15 with TRBJ2-3, with D perhaps matching TRBD1 (6 bases). The CDR3 sequence is 13 residues long. Germline V gene sequence: CDR1 LNHNV, CDR2 YYDKDF (reference sequence). Trimming shortened V by 8 bases and J by 2 bases, and 11 bases separated the two germline ends. CDR3 sequence reads: CATQQGLTDTQYF. In nucleotides, the CDR3 is TGTGCCACCCAACAGGGCCTCACAGATACGCAGTATTTT.

This sequence joins TRBV5-4 and TRBJ2-3; D perhaps matches TRBD1 (6 bases). Germline assignment: CDR1 SGHNT and CDR2 YYREEE (reference sequence). V lost 1 base and J 3 bases, leaving 9 bases between the germline ends. There are 14 residues in the CDR3. The CDR3 here is CASSLQGSTDTQYF. The CDR3 bases are TGTGCCAGCAGCTTGCAGGGGTCAACAGATACGCAGTATTTT.